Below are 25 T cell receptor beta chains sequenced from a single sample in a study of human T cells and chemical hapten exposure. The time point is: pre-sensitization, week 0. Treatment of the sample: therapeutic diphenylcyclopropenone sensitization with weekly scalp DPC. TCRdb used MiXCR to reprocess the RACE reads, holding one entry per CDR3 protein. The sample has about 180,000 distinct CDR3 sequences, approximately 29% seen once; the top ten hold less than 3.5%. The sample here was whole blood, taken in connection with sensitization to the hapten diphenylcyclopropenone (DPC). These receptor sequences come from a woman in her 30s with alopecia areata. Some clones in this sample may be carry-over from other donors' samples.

The CDR3 nucleotides are TGTGCCAGCAGCTTGACCCAGGGGACCCCCACAGATACGCAGTATTTT. Translated, it gives CASSLTQGTPTDTQYF. The chain has TRBV5-6 and TRBJ2-3; D possibly corresponds to TRBD1 (6 bases). The V gene's germline CDR1 is SGHDT and CDR2 YYEEEE. The CDR3 is made up of 16 amino acids. V was pared by 1 base and J by 2 bases, with 14 bases between.

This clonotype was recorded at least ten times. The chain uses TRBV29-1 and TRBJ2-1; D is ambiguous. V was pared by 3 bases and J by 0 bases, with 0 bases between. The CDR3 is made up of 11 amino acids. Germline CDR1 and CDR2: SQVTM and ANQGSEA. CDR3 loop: CSVDSYNEQFF. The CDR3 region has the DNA TGCAGCGTTGACTCCTACAATGAGCAGTTCTTC.

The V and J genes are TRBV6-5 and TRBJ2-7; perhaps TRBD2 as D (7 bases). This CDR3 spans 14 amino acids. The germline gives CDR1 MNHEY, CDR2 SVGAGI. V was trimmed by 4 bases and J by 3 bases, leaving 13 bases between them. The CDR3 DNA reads TGTGCCAGCAGTTTGGCGGGGGCTAGCTACGAGCAGTACTTC. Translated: CASSLAGASYEQYF.

CDR3 sequence (DNA): TGTGCCATCAGTGAGGGGGGGTTCGAGCAGTACTTC. Translated: CAISEGGFEQYF. J is TRBJ2-7 and V is TRBV10-3, with TRBD2 as a possible D gene (6 bases). Germline lookup yields CDR1 ENHRY and CDR2 SYGVKD. V was cut by 2 bases and J by 6 bases, with 8 bases left in between. This CDR3 has 12 amino acids.

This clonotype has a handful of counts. CDR3 loop: CASSQISGRANEQFF. The CDR3 DNA is TGCGCCAGCAGCCAAATAAGCGGGAGGGCTAATGAGCAGTTCTTC. The chain recombines TRBV5-1 with TRBJ2-1; 10 nucleotides agree with TRBD2. Germline CDR1 reads SGHRS; CDR2 reads YFSETQ. V trimming: 4 bases; J trimming: 7 bases; junction bases outside the gene matches: 8. The CDR3 has 15 residues.

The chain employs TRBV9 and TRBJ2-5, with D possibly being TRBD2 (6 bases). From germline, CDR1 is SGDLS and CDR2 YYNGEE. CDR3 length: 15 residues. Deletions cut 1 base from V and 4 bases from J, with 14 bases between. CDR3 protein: CASSVSPAGPETQYF. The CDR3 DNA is TGTGCCAGCAGCGTAAGCCCGGCGGGACCAGAGACCCAGTACTTC. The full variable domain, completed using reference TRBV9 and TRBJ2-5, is DSGVTQTPKHLITATGQRVTLRCSPRSGDLSVYWYQQSLDQGLQFLIQYYNGEERAKGNILERFSAQQFPDLHSELNLSSLELGDSALYFCASSVSPAGPETQYFGPGTRLLVL.

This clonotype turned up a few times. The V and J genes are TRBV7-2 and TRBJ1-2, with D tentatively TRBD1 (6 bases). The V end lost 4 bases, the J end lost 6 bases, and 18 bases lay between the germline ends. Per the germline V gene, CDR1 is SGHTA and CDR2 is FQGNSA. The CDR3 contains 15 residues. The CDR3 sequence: CASSSRGGRWNGYTF. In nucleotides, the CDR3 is TGTGCCAGCAGCTCCCGAGGGGGGCGATGGAATGGCTACACCTTC. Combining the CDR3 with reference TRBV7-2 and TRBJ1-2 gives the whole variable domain GAGVSQSPSNKVTEKGKDVELRCDPISGHTALYWYRQSLGQGLEFLIYFQGNSAPDKSGLPSDRFSAERTGGSVSTLTIQRTQQEDSAVYLCASSSRGGRWNGYTFGSGTRLTVV.

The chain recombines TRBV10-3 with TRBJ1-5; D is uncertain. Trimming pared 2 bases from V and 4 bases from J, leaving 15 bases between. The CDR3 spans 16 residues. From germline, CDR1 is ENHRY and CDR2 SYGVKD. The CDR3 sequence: CAISEVGVLKNQPQHF. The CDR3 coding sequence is TGTGCCATCAGTGAGGTTGGCGTGTTGAAAAATCAGCCCCAGCATTTT.

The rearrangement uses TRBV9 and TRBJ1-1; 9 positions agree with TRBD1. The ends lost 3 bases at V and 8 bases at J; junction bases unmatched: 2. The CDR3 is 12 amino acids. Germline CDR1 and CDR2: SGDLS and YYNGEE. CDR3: CASSAGQGEAFF. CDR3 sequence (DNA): TGTGCCAGCAGCGCGGGACAGGGCGAAGCTTTCTTT.

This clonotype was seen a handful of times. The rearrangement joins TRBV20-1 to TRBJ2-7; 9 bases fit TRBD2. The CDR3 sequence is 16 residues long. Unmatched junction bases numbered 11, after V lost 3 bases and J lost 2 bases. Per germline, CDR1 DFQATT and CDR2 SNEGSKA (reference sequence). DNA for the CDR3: TGCAGTGCTAGTATACCGACTAGCGGCCGTACCTACGAGCAGTACTTC. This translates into CSASIPTSGRTYEQYF.

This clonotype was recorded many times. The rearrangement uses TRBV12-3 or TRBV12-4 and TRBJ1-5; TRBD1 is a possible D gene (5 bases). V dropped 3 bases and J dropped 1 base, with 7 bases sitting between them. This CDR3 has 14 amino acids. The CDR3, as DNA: TGTGCCAGCAGTTTCGGGGGAAGCAATCAGCCCCAGCATTTT. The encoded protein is CASSFGGSNQPQHF.

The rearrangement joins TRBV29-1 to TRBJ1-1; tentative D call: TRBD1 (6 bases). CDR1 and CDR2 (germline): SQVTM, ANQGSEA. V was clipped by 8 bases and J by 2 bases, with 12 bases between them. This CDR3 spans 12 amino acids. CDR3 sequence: CSIGQPNTEAFF. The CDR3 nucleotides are TGCAGCATAGGACAGCCAAACACTGAAGCTTTCTTT.

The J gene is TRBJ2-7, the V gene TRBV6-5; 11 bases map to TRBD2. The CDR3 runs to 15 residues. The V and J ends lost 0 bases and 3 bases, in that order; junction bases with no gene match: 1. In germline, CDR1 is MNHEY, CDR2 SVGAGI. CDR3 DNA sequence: TGTGCCAGCAGTTACTCCGGGACTAGCGGCTACGAGCAGTACTTC. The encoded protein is CASSYSGTSGYEQYF.

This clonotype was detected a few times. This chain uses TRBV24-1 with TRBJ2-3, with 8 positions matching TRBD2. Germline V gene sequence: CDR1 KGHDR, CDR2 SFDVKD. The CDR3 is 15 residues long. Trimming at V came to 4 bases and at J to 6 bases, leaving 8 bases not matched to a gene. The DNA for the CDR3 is TGTGCCACCAGTGAGGTAGCGGGGTTGGGTGATACGCAGTATTTT. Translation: CATSEVAGLGDTQYF.

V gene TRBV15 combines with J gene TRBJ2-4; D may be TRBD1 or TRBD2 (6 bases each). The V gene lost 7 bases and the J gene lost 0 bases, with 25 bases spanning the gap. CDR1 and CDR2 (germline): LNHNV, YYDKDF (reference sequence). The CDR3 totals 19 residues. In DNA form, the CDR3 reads TGTGCCACCACCCTCGGAGGGGGATGGAGTCCTGGAGCCAAAAACATTCAGTACTTC. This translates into CATTLGGGWSPGAKNIQYF.

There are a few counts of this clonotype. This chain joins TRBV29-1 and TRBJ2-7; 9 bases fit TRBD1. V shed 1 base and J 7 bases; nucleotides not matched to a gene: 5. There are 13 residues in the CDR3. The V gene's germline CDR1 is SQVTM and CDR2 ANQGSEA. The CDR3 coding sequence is TGCAGCGTTGAAGTGGGGACAGGGCGTGAGCAGTACTTC. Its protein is CSVEVGTGREQYF.

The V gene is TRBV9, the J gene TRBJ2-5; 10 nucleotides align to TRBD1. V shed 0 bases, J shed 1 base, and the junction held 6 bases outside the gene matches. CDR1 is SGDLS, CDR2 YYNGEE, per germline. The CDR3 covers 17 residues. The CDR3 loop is CASSVGSRTGGQETQYF. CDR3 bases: TGTGCCAGCAGCGTAGGGTCCCGGACAGGGGGCCAAGAGACCCAGTACTTC.

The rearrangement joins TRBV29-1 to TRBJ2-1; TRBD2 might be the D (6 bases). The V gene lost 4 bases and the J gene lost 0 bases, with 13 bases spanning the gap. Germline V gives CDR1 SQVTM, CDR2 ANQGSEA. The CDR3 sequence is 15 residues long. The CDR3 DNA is TGCAGCGTTGTTCTAGCGTTGAGCTCCTACAATGAGCAGTTCTTC. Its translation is CSVVLALSSYNEQFF.

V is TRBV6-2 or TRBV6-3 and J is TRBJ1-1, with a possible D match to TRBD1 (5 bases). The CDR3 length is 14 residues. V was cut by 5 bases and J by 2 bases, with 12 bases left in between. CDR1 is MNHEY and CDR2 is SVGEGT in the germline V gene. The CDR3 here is CASSRNQGNTEAFF. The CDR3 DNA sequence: TGTGCCAGCAGTCGTAACCAGGGAAACACTGAAGCTTTCTTT.

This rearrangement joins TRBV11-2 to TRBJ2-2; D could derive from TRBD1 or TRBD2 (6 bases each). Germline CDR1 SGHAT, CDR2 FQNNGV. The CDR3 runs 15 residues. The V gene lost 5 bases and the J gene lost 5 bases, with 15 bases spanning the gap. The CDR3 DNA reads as TGTGCCAGCAGCCCCATGGGGGCGGGGACCGGGGAGCTGTTTTTT. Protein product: CASSPMGAGTGELFF.

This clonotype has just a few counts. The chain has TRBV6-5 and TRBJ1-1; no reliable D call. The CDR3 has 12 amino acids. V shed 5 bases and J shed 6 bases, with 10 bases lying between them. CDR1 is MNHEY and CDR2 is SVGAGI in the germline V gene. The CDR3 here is CASSPGLSEAFF. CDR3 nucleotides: TGTGCCAGCAGTCCGGGTCTCTCTGAAGCTTTCTTT.

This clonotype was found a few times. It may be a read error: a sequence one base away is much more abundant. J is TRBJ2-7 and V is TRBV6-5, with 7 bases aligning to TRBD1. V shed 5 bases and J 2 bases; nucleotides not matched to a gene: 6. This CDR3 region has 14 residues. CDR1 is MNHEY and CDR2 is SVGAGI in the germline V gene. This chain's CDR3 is CASSPRQGTYEQYF. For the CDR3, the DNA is TGTGCCAGCAGTCCCCGACAGGGCACCTACGAGCAGTACTTC.

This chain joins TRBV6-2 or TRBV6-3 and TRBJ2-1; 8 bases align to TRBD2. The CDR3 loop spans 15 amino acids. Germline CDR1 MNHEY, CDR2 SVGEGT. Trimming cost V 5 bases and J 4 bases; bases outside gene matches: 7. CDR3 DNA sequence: TGTGCCAGCAGTCCCCCCAGCGGGGGTTACAATGAGCAGTTCTTC. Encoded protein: CASSPPSGGYNEQFF.

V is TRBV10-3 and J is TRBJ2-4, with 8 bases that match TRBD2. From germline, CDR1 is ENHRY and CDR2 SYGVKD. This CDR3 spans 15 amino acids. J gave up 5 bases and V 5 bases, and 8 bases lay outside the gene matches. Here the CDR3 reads CAISSTLAGQNIQYF. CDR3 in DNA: TGTGCCATCAGTAGCACGTTAGCGGGACAAAACATTCAGTACTTC.

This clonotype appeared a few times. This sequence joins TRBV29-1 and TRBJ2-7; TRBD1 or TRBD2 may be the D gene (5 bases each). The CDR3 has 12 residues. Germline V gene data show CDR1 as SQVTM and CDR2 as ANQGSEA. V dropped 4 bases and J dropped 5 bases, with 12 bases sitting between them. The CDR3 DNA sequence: TGCAGCGTTGCCCGGGGCAGGCACGAGCAGTACTTC. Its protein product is CSVARGRHEQYF.